This TCR beta chain was observed in a study of cytomegalovirus exposure and HLA in healthy donors. The study, taken as a whole, reports: With DRB1 most and HLA-C fewest, TCR association rates differed between HLA loci in a later analysis. Several top significant clusters appeared, in a later analysis, to be linked to common viral pathogens.

The CDR3 has 13 residues. J was trimmed by 4 bases and V by 6 bases; bases with no gene match: 4. Germline CDR1 SEHNR, CDR2 FQNEAQ (reference sequence). Primers for the PCR totalled 60 Vbeta and 13 Jbeta. Original methodology: Per a later analysis, the number of unique TCR beta chains was approximately 80 million, of which 8.5 million to 11 million were shared. The assay was immunoSEQ multiplex PCR, and TCRdb's table has in-frame clones only and misses some. The D gene and trimming were derived from the DNA, and the V and J assignments and clone size from that table. The sample consists of over 95,000 clones, 60% to 85% of them appearing once. Details on this clone: Its antigen is unidentified.

When sampled, the donors appeared nominally healthy, though they likely had unrecorded immune exposures. This sequence was found in a female donor in good health and CMV-seronegative. The specimen was PBMCs. The chain has TRBV7-9 and TRBJ2-3, with 7 bases fitting TRBD2. CDR3 loop: CASRPAGADTQYF. CDR3 coding DNA: TGTGCCAGCAGGCCGGCGGGAGCAGATACGCAGTATTTT.